This T cell receptor beta chain was obtained from a study of metastatic and nonmetastatic thyroid tumors. The wider study: Where malignant and benign thyroid patients were concerned, repertoires were compared across blood and tumor or nodule tissue.

In the authors' methods: What underpinned the distant-metastasis classifier for papillary thyroid cancer was the set of CDR3 differences across clinicopathological groups. Using MiXCR, TCRdb reanalyzed the PCR reads. In this record, the V and J calls reflect TCRdb's handling and not the investigators' own analysis. The sample records about 92,000 clones, more than 13% being singletons. This clone was counted at least ten times. V shed 2 bases and J shed 0 bases, with 21 bases lying between them. CDR3 length equals 18 residues. Looked up from germline, CDR1 is DFQATT and CDR2 is SNEGSKA (reference sequence). Thyroid surgery had not been preceded by any treatment in any patient.

The sequenced sample consisted of blood. The rearrangement uses TRBV20-1 and TRBJ2-3, with a weak D call TRBD1 (6 bases). The clonotype originates from a female donor with papillary thyroid cancer or a benign thyroid nodule (not recorded which). Some clones in this sample may be carry-over from other donors' samples. CDR3 DNA: TGCAGTGCTAGACCTACCCCCGACAGGTCCTCTAGCACAGATACGCAGTATTTT. Encoded protein: CSARPTPDRSSSTDTQYF.